This T cell receptor (beta chain) was obtained from a study of T cell responses to AZD1222 COVID-19 vaccine. Findings of the study overall: Spike-specific TCR breadth and depth both grew after two AZD1222 doses.

The table lists this clone with a count of one. Antigen specificity is unknown. Sequencing used immunoSEQ multiplex PCR; TCRdb keeps in-frame clones, though not all of them. The repertoire holds over 120,000 clones, with 70% to 90% as singletons. In germline, CDR1 is ENHRY, CDR2 SYGVKD. CDR3 length equals 15 residues. V lost 2 bases and J lost 5; bases outside the gene matches: 6. This TCR came from an adult in good health. The gene calls are TRBV10-3 and TRBJ1-1, with TRBD1 matching 9 bases. The input for sequencing was peripheral blood, taken on day 0 of AZD1222 vaccination. In DNA, the CDR3 is TGTGCCATCAGTGAGAAGGACAGGGGTGGGACTGAAGCTTTCTTT. Protein product: CAISEKDRGGTEAFF.